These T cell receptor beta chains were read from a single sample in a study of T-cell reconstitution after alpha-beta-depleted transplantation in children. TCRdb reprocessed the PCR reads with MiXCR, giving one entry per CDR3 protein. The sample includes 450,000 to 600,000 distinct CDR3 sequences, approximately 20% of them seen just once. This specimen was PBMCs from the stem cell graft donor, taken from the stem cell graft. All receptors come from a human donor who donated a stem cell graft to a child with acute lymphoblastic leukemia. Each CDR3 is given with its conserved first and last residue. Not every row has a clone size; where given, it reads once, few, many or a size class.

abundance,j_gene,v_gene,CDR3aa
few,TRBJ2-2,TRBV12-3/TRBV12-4,CASRERGELFF
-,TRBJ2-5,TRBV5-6,CASSQGQGAQETQYF
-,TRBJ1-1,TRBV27,CASSSDRGATEAFF
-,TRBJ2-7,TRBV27,CASSSGDRGYEQYF
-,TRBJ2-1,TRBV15,CATSPDLAGGPLVSYNEQFF
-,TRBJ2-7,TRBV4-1,CASSQDLRQLYEQYF
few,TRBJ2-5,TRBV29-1,CSVEDPVWQTTETQYF
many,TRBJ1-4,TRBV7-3,CASRPGEKLFF
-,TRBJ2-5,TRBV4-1,CASSQAQGYQETQYF
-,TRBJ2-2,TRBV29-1,CSVHPGAGELFF
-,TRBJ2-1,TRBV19,CASSMILHGEQFF
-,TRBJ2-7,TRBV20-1,CSAGGLMFFSYEQYF
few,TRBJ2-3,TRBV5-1,CASSQSPITDTQYF
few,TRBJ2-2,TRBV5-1,CASNPGTGARTGELFF
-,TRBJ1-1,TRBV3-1,CASSQEAVWSNTEAFF
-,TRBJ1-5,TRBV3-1,CASSQGTDDNQPQHF
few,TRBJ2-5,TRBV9,CASSVVEQARGTQYF